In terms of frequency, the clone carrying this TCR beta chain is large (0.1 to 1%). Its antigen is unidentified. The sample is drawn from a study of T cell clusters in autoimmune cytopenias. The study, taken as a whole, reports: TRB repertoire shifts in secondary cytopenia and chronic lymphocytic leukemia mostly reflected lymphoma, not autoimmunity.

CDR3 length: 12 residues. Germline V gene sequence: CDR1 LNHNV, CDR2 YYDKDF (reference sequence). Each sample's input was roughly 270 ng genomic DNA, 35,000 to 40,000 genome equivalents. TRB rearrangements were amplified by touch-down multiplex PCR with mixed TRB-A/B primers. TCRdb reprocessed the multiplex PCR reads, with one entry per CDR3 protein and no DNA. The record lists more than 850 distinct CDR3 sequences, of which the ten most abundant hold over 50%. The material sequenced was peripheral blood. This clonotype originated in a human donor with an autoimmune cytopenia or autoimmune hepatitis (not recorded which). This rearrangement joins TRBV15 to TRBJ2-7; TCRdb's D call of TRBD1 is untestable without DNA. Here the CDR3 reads CATSPRRGEQYF.